The 18 T cell receptor beta chains below were found in one sample sequenced in a study of glioma-infiltrating T cells. Using RNA template, CDR3s of TCR alpha and beta were amplified with iRepertoire arm-PCR. One entry per CDR3 protein results from TCRdb running MiXCR on the multiplex PCR reads. The sample holds 300,000 to 450,000 distinct CDR3 sequences, less than 50% seen once. Sequenced input: glioma tissue, nonneoplastic brain tissue, or PBMCs (not recorded which). The receptors originated from a human donor with low-grade glioma or glioblastoma, undergoing nonglioma brain surgery, or in good health (not recorded which).

With regard to this clonotype: The CDR3 ends on some other residue instead of the conserved phenylalanine or tryptophan, so this is likely a read error. The chain links TRBV20-1 to TRBJ2-7, with TRBD1 matching 7 bases. The DNA end is a closer match to TRBJ1-2, so the J assignment may be wrong. Germline V lookup: CDR1 DFQATT, CDR2 SNEGSKA (reference sequence). The CDR3 is made up of 13 amino acids. The CDR3 DNA reads TGCAGTGCTAGACCCCGACAGGGCTATGGCTACACCTCC. Translating gives CSARPRQGYGYTS.

This clonotype was recorded once. V is TRBV27 and J is TRBJ2-1; D possibly uses TRBD1 or TRBD2 (7 bases each). The CDR3 totals 13 residues. Trimming shortened V by 8 bases and J by 6 bases, and 14 bases separated the two germline ends. Germline CDR1 is MNHEY and CDR2 is SMNVEV (reference sequence). This CDR3 reads CASGRGGFNEQFF. In DNA, the CDR3 is TGTGCCAGCGGCAGGGGGGGGTTCAATGAGCAGTTCTTC.

This chain joins TRBV7-3 and TRBJ1-2; D remains unclear. V was shortened by 2 bases and J by 0 bases, with 10 bases between the two germline ends. This CDR3 region has 15 residues. Germline V gene data show CDR1 as SGHTA and CDR2 as FQGTGA. DNA of the CDR3: TGTGCCAGCAGCTTAGATCCAAGAACTAACTATGGCTACACCTTC. Protein: CASSLDPRTNYGYTF.

This chain links TRBV28 with TRBJ1-1, with a possible D match to TRBD1 (6 bases). V lost 1 base and J lost 3, with 12 bases in between. Germline CDR1 and CDR2: MDHEN and SYDVKM. The CDR3 is 15 amino acids. The CDR3: CASSLSTGGYTEAFF. The CDR3 region has the DNA TGTGCCAGCAGTTTATCGACAGGAGGGTACACTGAAGCTTTCTTT.

The chain couples TRBV5-8 to TRBJ2-5; D uncertain. V lost 0 bases and J 4 bases, leaving 13 bases between the germline ends. Germline CDR1 and CDR2: SGHTS and YDEGEE. This CDR3 is 15 amino acids long. CDR3 sequence: CASSLGHDLPETQYF. DNA of the CDR3: TGTGCCAGCAGCTTGGGGCACGACCTCCCAGAGACCCAGTACTTC.

Details on this clonotype: Since no conserved phenylalanine or tryptophan closes the CDR3, a read error is the likely cause. No DNA is shown, since the ends of the CDR3 on it are uncertain; the CDR3 is the one TCRdb lists. The chain is built from TRBV6-5 and TRBJ2-5; no DNA check was done on the table's D call, TRBD2. Germline V gives CDR1 MNHEY, CDR2 SVGAGI. The CDR3 has 14 residues if both end residues are counted. CDR3 loop: CASSKGLFAETQYY.

The chain carries TRBV20-1 and TRBJ2-3; TRBD2 aligns across 15 bases. This CDR3 has 15 residues. Germline V gene data show CDR1 as DFQATT and CDR2 as SNEGSKA (reference sequence). With 4 bases clipped from V and 5 bases from J, the junction kept 4 bases outside the gene matches. This CDR3 is CSATRTSGREDTQYF. CDR3 nucleotide sequence: TGCAGTGCTACAAGGACTAGCGGGAGGGAAGATACGCAGTATTTT.

This clonotype has only a few counts. V and J are TRBV6-1 and TRBJ2-1, with 10 bases fitting TRBD2. Germline CDR1 reads MNHNS; CDR2 reads SASEGT. The ends lost 8 bases at V and 4 bases at J; junction bases unmatched: 2. This CDR3 region has 13 residues. The CDR3 nucleotides read TGTGCCAGCGGGACTAGCGAGTACAATGAGCAGTTCTTC. Amino acids: CASGTSEYNEQFF.

This clonotype was seen repeatedly, ten times or more. This chain uses TRBV20-1 with TRBJ1-6; D may be TRBD1 (6 bases). Germline CDR1 reads DFQATT; CDR2 reads SNEGSKA (reference sequence). This CDR3 is 14 amino acids long. V was trimmed by 6 bases and J by 7 bases, leaving 16 bases between them. The CDR3 region has the DNA TGCAGTGCAACTACAGGGAGATGGAATTCACCCCTCCACTTT. It codes for CSATTGRWNSPLHF.

This clonotype was recorded a few times. The rearrangement links TRBV7-9 to TRBJ2-3; D uncertain. Germline CDR1 and CDR2: SEHNR and FQNEAQ (reference sequence). The CDR3 contains 12 residues. Trimming took off 4 bases at V and 4 bases at J, with 6 bases between the two ends. In nucleotides, the CDR3 is TGTGCCAGCAGCTCAGCCGCAGATACGCAGTATTTT. Its translation is CASSSAADTQYF.

This clonotype appeared once. This may stem from a read error, because a much larger clone lies one nucleotide away. The rearrangement links TRBV20-1 to TRBJ2-7, with unresolved D. The V gene lost 4 bases and the J gene lost 1 base, with 14 bases spanning the gap. The germline V gene encodes CDR1 DFQATT and CDR2 SNEGSKA (reference sequence). The CDR3 runs to 14 residues. The CDR3 DNA sequence: TGCAGTGCTATAGATTTGGTTTCGTCCTACGAGCAGTACTTC. It codes for CSAIDLVSSYEQYF.

This clonotype has a count of ten or more. The gene calls are TRBV4-3 and TRBJ2-1; TRBD2 aligns across 11 bases. The CDR3 consists of 15 residues. From germline, CDR1 is LGHNA and CDR2 YSLEER. The V and J ends lost 6 bases and 4 bases, in that order; junction bases with no gene match: 5. CDR3 bases: TGCGCCAGCAGGCCGGGACTAGCGGTATACAATGAGCAGTTCTTC. It translates to CASRPGLAVYNEQFF.

As regards this clonotype: A read error is possible here, since a much larger clone lies one base away. The CDR3 DNA follows: TGTGCCAGCGGTTTATGGGGACAGGGGACCTCCTACGAGCAGTACTTC. Its translation is CASGLWGQGTSYEQYF. This chain links TRBV27 with TRBJ2-7; TRBD1 agrees at 10 bases. CDR3 length: 16 residues. From germline, CDR1 is MNHEY and CDR2 SMNVEV (reference sequence).

The V call is TRBV28, the J call TRBJ1-2; 9 nucleotides match TRBD1. Looked up from germline, CDR1 is MDHEN and CDR2 is SYDVKM. The CDR3 extends over 14 amino acids. The V gene end was trimmed by 8 bases and the J gene end by 6 bases; junction bases not matched to a gene: 10. The CDR3 bases are TGTGCCAGCGGACGGGAAGGACAGGGGAATGGCTACACCTTC. The encoded protein is CASGREGQGNGYTF.

A few counts support this clonotype. The CDR3: CASGYAYGYTF. The CDR3 DNA follows: TGTGCCAGCGGATACGCTTATGGCTACACCTTC. The rearrangement links TRBV2 to TRBJ1-2; D call uncertain. The V and J ends lost 8 bases and 5 bases respectively, with 9 bases between them. The CDR3 spans 11 residues. In germline, CDR1 is SNHLY, CDR2 FYNNEI.

This clonotype was seen a handful of times. The rearrangement uses TRBV2 and TRBJ2-1; TRBD2 matches 13 bases. The germline CDR1 and CDR2 sequences are SNHLY and FYNNEI. This CDR3 contains 15 residues. J gave up 12 bases and V 0 bases, and 5 bases lay outside the gene matches. CDR3: CASSEAGLAGSVQFF. CDR3 in DNA: TGTGCCAGCAGTGAAGCGGGACTAGCGGGAAGTGTGCAGTTCTTC.

The chain couples TRBV18 to TRBJ2-3; 9 bases map to TRBD1. The junction had 6 bases not matched to a gene; V was cut back by 4 bases and J by 1 base. Germline V CDR1 and CDR2: KGHSH, LQKENI. This CDR3 region has 16 residues. The CDR3 loop is CASSRSRDRGTDTQYF. CDR3 sequence (DNA): TGTGCCAGCTCACGCTCCCGGGACAGGGGCACAGATACGCAGTATTTT.

This clonotype came up many times. In nucleotides, the CDR3 is TGTGCCAGCCTCAGGCGTGGAGGGACTGCGTCTCAGCCCCAGCATTTT. Translating gives CASLRRGGTASQPQHF. V is TRBV27 and J is TRBJ1-5; tentative D call: TRBD1 (5 bases). Germline V gene sequence: CDR1 MNHEY, CDR2 SMNVEV (reference sequence). V lost 8 bases and J lost 6, with 23 bases in between. The CDR3 totals 16 residues.